This T cell receptor beta chain came from a study of OX40 agonist ivuxolimab in advanced cancers. With regard to the full study: Ivuxolimab was an agonistic, fully human IgG2 monoclonal antibody directed against OX40 (CD134), a costimulatory receptor. Among the roughly 50 dose-escalation patients, 19 had hepatocellular carcinoma, roughly 15 melanoma, 9 renal cell carcinoma and 9 head and neck cancer. Peripheral TCRbeta sequencing was intended to test whether TCR sequence diversity was altered and clonal T-cell expansion was caused by ivuxolimab. Patients were allowed to have had prior anti-PD-1, anti-PD-L1 or anti-CTLA-4 therapy, and approximately 40% of the dose-escalation patients had been treated with checkpoint inhibitors. Intravenous ivuxolimab was administered to patients every 2 weeks at six dose levels: 0.01, 0.1, 0.3, 1.5, 3 and 10 mg/kg. The paper covers the monotherapy dose-escalation part of the phase I ivuxolimab trial, which included N ≈ 54 patients. Partial responses were achieved by three dose-escalation patients, of whom one had hepatocellular carcinoma and two had cutaneous melanoma. In the dose-escalation cohort, approximately 80% of patients were male, and the mean age was around 60 years with a range of roughly 23 to 79. What the work shows at the level of the full study, not this receptor alone: Antigen specificity was not determined for the clonally expanded peripheral T cells. At doses of 0.1 to 3.0 mg/kg, clonal expansion of both CD4+ and CD8+ blood T cells was observed from baseline to week 6. Low levels of normalized T-cell clonal expansion were also seen in some patients who did not respond. In the 0.1-3.0 mg/kg groups, partial responders had among the lowest normalized peripheral clonal expansion, particularly in CD8+ T cells. After ivuxolimab, expanded clones were on average more numerous among CD8+ T cells than among CD4+ T cells.

Genomic DNA was extracted from sorted cells for sequencing of the TCRbeta CDR3 region. The immunoSEQ Assay was used to sequence the TCRbeta CDR3 regions. TCRdb took this table from immuneACCESS and kept in-frame rearrangements with V and J called. Such tables lack part of the clones; where checked against another copy, unresolved V genes explain under half of the gap, and the rest is unexplained. The sample table records roughly 45,000 clones; just over 85% of these occur just once. 3.4% of the sample is in the top ten clones. Patients with autoimmune disease history or receiving systemic immunosuppression were excluded from the trial. In every dose cohort, peripheral blood was drawn for TCR sequencing at baseline, cycle 4 day 1, and cycle 7 day 1. The samples were drawn from a first-in-human, open-label, multicenter phase I dose-escalation trial of ivuxolimab. The trial enrolled adults with locally advanced or metastatic head and neck squamous cell, hepatocellular, melanoma or renal cell carcinoma. Before TCR sequencing, CD4+ T cells and CD8+ T cells were sorted from peripheral blood as separate populations.

The CDR3 has 15 amino acids, counting the end cysteine and phenylalanine. The sequence is cut down to CDR3 DNA, 45 bases in frame from base 1. Clipping removes 0 bases from V and 6 bases from J, with 6 as the unmatched junction base count. CDR1 and CDR2 are read off the germline V gene as SGHRS and YFSETQ. With respect to this clone: No antigen is known for it. Base qualities are not recorded, but no much larger clone differs from it by a single base.

The sequencing here drew on CD4+ or CD8+ T cells sorted from blood, taken in a trial of the OX40 agonist ivuxolimab. This TCR was sampled from an adult with an advanced solid tumor such as melanoma, head and neck, liver or kidney cancer. The V and J genes are TRBV5-1 and TRBJ2-1, with 7 bases aligning to TRBD1. The CDR3 protein sequence reads: CASSLAETGTNEQFF. The DNA sequence reads TGCGCCAGCAGCTTGGCAGAGACAGGGACCAATGAGCAGTTCTTC.